This entry concerns a single T cell receptor beta chain. The data were obtained in a study of blood T cells in healthy people across ages. The J segment lost 13 bases and the V segment lost 3 bases, leaving 13 bases of the junction unmatched. This CDR3 region has 14 residues. Germline values: CDR1 DFQATT, CDR2 SNEGSKA (reference sequence). Sample-barcoded 5' priming and a J-beta primer mix drove a second PCR of about 7 to 11 cycles. TCRdb called the 5' RACE reads again in MiXCR, with one record for every CDR3 protein. Of roughly 800,000 distinct CDR3 sequences in the sample, 20% to 30% were seen once. There were at least 6 micrograms of total RNA extracted from every sample. This sample also belongs to another study, concerning T cells of mothers and their children. According to that study: Normalized overlap was always slightly, never significantly, higher in related than unrelated mother-child pairs.

The chain uses TRBV20-1 and TRBJ1-4, with 8 nucleotides matching TRBD1. The sequenced material came from blood. The clonotype originates from a boy younger than 18 in good health. The CDR3 region has the DNA TGCAGTGCTAGTCTGGCAGGGGGCGCAGATGGACTGTTTTTT. Protein sequence: CSASLAGGADGLFF.